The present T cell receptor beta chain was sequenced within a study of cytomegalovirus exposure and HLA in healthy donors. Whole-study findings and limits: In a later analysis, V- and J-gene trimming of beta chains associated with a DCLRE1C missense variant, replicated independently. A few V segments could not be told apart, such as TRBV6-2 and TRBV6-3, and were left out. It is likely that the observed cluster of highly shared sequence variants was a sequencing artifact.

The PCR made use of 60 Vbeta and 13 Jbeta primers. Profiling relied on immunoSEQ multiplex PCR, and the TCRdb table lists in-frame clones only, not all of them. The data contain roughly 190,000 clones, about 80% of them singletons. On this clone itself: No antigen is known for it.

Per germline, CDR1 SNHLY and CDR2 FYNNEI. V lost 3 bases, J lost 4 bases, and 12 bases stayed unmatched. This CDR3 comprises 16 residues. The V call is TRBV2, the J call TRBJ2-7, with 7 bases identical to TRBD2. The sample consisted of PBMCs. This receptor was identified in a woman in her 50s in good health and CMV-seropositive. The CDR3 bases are TGTGCCAGCAGTGACATCCTGGTTACTAGCGCGTACGAGCAGTACTTC. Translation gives CASSDILVTSAYEQYF. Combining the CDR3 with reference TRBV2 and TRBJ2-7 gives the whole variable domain EPEVTQTPSHQVTQMGQEVILRCVPISNHLYFYWYRQILGQKVEFLVSFYNNEISEKSEIFDDQFSVERPDGSNFTLKIRSTKLEDSAMYFCASSDILVTSAYEQYFGPGTRLTVT.